This TCR beta chain was found in a study of T cell responses to AZD1222 COVID-19 vaccine. Overall study results and limits: The donors showed a predominance of white British ancestry and of females, with possible underestimation of clonal diversity.

The table came from immunoSEQ multiplex PCR; TCRdb's copy has only in-frame clones and leaves some out. The sample records fewer than 200,000 clones, 88% being singletons. In the case of this clone: Its antigen is currently unknown.

The source is an adult who received the AZD1222 COVID-19 vaccine. This material consisted of peripheral blood, taken 28 days after the second AZD1222 dose.

The CDR3 sequence is CASSKMVGTGELFF. CDR3 nucleotide sequence: TGTGCCAGCAGCAAGATGGTAGGCACCGGGGAGCTGTTTTTT. The V gene is TRBV21-1, the J gene TRBJ2-2. TRBV21-1 is assigned pseudogene status. This CDR3 comprises 14 residues.